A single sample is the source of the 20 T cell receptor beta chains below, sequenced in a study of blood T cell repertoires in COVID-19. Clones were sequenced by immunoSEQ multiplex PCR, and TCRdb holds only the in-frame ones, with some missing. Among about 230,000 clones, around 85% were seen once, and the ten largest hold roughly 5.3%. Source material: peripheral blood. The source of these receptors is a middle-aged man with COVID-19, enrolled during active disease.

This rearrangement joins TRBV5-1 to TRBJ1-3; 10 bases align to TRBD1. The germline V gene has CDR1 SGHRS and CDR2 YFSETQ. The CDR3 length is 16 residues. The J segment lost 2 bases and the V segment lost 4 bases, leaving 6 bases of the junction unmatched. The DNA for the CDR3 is TGCGCCAGCAGCCTGGGACAGGGGATGGCTGGAAACACCATATATTTT. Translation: CASSLGQGMAGNTIYF.

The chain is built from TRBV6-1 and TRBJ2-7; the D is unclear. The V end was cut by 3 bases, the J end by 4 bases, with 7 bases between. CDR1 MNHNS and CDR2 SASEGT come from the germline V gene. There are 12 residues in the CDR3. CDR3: CASSDSTYEQYF. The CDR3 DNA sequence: TGTGCCAGCAGTGATTCAACTTACGAGCAGTACTTC.

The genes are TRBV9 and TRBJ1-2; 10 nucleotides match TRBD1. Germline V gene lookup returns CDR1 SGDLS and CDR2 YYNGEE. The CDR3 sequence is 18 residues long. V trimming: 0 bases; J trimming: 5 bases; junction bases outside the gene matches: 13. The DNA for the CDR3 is TGTGCCAGCAGCGTAGCCGGGGACAGGGGTCTCTTGAGGTATGGCTACACCTTC. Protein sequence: CASSVAGDRGLLRYGYTF.

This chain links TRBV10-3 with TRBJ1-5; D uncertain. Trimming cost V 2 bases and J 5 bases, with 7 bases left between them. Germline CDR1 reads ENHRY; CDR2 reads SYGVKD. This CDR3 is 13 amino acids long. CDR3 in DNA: TGTGCCATCAGTGAGGCAGGTTATCAGCCCCAGCATTTT. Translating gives CAISEAGYQPQHF.

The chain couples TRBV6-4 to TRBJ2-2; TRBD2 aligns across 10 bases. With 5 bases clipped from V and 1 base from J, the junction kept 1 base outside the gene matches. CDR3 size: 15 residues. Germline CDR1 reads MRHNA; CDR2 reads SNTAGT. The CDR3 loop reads CASSPSGGNTGELFF. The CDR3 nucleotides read TGTGCCAGCAGTCCTAGCGGGGGGAACACCGGGGAGCTGTTTTTT.

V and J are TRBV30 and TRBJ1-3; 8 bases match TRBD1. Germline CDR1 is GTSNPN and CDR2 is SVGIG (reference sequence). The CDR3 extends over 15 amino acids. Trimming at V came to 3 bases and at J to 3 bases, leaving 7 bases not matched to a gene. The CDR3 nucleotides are TGTGCCTGGAGGACCGGGACAGGAGATGGAAACACCATATATTTT. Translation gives CAWRTGTGDGNTIYF.

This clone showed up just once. CDR3 amino acids: CASTGGNNSPLHF. The CDR3 nucleotides are TGTGCCAGCACTGGCGGAAATAATTCACCCCTCCACTTT. The rearrangement uses TRBV2 and TRBJ1-6; D ambiguous. In germline, CDR1 is SNHLY, CDR2 FYNNEI. Trimming cost V 7 bases and J 5 bases, with 9 bases left between them. This CDR3 is 13 amino acids long.

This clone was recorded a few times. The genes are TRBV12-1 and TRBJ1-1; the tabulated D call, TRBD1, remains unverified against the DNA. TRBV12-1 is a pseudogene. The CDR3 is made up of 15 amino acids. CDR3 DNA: TGTGCCAACTTGGGGGATGGACAGGGGGTGACTGAAGCTTTCTTT. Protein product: CANLGDGQGVTEAFF.

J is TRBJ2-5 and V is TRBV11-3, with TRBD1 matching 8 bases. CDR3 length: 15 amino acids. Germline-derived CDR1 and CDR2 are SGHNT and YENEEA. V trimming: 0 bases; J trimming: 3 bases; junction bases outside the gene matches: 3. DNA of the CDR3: TGTGCCAGCAGCTTAGATGCAGGGGGCGAAGAGACCCAGTACTTC. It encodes CASSLDAGGEETQYF.

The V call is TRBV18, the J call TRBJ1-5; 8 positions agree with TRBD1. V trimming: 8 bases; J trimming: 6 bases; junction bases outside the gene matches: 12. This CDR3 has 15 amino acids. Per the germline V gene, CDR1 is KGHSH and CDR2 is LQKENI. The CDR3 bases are TGTGCCAGCGCTCCCGGACAGGGCTTGGTTCAGCCCCAGCATTTT. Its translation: CASAPGQGLVQPQHF.

CDR3 DNA: TGTGCCAGCAGCTTCCCTAGTCTGGATAATACGCAGTATTTT. Protein sequence: CASSFPSLDNTQYF. This sequence joins TRBV13 and TRBJ2-3; D gene uncertain. This CDR3 is 14 amino acids long. In germline, CDR1 is PRHDT, CDR2 FYEKMQ (reference sequence). The V end was cut by 3 bases, the J end by 7 bases, with 14 bases between.

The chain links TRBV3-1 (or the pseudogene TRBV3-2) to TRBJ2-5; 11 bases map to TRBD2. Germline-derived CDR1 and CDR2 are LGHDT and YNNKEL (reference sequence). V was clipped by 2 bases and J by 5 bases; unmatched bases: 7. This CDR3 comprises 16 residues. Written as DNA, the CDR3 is TGTGCCAGCAGCCAAATAGCGGGGGGGCCTGGTGAGACCCAGTACTTC. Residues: CASSQIAGGPGETQYF.

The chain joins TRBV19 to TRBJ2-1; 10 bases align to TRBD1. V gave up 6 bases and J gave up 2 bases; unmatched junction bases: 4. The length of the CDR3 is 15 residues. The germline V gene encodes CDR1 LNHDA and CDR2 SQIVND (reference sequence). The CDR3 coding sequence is TGTGCCAGTAGAATGACAGGGGGCGCCTACAATGAGCAGTTCTTC. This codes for CASRMTGGAYNEQFF.

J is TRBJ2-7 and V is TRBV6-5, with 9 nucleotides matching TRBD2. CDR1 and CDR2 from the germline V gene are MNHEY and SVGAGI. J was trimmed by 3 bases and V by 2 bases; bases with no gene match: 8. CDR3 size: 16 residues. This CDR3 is CASSYRGSGGLYEQYF. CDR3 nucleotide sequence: TGTGCCAGCAGTTACAGGGGTAGCGGGGGCCTCTACGAGCAGTACTTC.

The CDR3 reads CASSYRGAGNTIYF. CDR3 nucleotide sequence: TGTGCCAGCAGTTACCGCGGGGCTGGAAACACCATATATTTT. The chain links TRBV6-5 to TRBJ1-3; the D is unclear. Trimming cost V 2 bases and J 2 bases, with 7 bases left between them. The CDR3 runs 14 residues. CDR1 is MNHEY, CDR2 SVGAGI, per germline.

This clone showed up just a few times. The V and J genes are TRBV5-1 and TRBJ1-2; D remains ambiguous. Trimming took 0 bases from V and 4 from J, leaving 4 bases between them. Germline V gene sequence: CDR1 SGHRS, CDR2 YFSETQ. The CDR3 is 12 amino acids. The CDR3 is CASSLAFYGYTF. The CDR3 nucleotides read TGCGCCAGCAGCTTGGCCTTCTATGGCTACACCTTC.

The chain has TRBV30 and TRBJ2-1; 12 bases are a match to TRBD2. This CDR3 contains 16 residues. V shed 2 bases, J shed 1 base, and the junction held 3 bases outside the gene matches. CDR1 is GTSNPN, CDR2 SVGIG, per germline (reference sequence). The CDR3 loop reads CAWSFGTSGSYNEQFF. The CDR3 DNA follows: TGTGCCTGGAGTTTCGGGACTAGCGGGTCCTACAATGAGCAGTTCTTC.

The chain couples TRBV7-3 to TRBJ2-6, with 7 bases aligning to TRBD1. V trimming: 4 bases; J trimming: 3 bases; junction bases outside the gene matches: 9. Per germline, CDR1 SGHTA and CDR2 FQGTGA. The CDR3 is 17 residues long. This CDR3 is CASSSHGQVGGANVLTF. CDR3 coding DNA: TGTGCCAGCAGCTCCCATGGACAGGTTGGTGGGGCCAACGTCCTGACTTTC.

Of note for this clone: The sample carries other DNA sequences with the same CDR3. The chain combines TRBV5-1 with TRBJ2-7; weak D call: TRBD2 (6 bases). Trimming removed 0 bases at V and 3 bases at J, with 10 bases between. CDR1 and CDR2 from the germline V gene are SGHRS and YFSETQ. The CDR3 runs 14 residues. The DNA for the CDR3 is TGCGCCAGCAGCTTGGCCGCGGGGAGCTACGAGCAGTACTTC. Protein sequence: CASSLAAGSYEQYF.

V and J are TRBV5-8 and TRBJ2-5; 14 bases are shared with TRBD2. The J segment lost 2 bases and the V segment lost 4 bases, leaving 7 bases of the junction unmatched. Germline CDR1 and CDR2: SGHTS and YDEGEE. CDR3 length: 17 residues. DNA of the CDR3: TGTGCCAGCAGCCCAGGGACTAGCGGGGGCCCACAAGAGACCCAGTACTTC. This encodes CASSPGTSGGPQETQYF.